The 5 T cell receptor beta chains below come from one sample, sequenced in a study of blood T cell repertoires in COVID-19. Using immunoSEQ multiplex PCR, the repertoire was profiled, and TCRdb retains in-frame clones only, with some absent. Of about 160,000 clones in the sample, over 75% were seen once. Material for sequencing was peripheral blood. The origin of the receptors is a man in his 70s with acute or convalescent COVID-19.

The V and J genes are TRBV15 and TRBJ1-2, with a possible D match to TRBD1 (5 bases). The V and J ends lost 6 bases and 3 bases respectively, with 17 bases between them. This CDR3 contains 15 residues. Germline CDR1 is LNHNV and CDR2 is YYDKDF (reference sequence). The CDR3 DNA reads TGTGCCACCAGTAGCTACGGGGGTCTCGACTATGGCTACACCTTC. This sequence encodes CATSSYGGLDYGYTF.

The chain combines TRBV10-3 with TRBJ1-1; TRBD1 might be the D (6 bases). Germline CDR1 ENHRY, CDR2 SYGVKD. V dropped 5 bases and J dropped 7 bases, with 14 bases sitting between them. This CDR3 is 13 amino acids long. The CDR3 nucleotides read TGTGCCATCAGTCAAGAAAGGGGGGGTGAAGCTTTCTTT. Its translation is CAISQERGGEAFF.

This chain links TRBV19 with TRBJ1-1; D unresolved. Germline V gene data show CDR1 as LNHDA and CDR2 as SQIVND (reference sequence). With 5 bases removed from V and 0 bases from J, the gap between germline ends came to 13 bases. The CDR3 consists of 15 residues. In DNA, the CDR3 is TGTGCCAGTAGTGACGGAGGAAACATGAACACTGAAGCTTTCTTT. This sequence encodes CASSDGGNMNTEAFF.

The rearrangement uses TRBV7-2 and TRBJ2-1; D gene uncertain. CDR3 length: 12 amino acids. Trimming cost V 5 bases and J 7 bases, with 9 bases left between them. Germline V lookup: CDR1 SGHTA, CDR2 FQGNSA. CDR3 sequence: CASSNERNEQFF. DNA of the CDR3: TGTGCCAGCAGCAACGAGAGGAATGAGCAGTTCTTC. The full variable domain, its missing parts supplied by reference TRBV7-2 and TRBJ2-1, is GAGVSQSPSNKVTEKGKDVELRCDPISGHTALYWYRQSLGQGLEFLIYFQGNSAPDKSGLPSDRFSAERTGGSVSTLTIQRTQQEDSAVYLCASSNERNEQFFGPGTRLTVL.

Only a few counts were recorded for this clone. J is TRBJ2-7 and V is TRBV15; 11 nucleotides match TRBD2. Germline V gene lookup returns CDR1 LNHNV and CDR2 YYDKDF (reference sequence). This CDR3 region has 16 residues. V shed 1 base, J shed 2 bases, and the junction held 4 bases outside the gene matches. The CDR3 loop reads CATSRGLAGPAYEQYF. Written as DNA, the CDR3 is TGTGCCACCAGCAGAGGACTAGCGGGGCCCGCCTACGAGCAGTACTTC.